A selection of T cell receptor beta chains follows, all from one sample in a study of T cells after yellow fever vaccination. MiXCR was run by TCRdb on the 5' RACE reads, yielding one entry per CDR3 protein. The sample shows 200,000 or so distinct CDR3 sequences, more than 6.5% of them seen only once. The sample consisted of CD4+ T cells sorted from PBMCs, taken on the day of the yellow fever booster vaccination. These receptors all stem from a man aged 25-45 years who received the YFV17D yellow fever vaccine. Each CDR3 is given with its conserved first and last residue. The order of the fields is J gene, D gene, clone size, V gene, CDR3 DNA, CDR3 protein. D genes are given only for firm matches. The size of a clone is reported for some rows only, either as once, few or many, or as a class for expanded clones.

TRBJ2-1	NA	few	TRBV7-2	TGTGCCAGCAGTTCTCCGGGACTGCGATACAATGAGCAGTTCTTC	CASSSPGLRYNEQFF
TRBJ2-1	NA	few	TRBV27	TGTGCCAGCTCCTCCCCGGCTAGCGTGTACAATGAGCAGTTCTTC	CASSSPASVYNEQFF
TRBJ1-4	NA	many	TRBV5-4	TGTGCCAGCAGCGGCGCGGCAACTAATGAAAAACTGTTTTTT	CASSGAATNEKLFF
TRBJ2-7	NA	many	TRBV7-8	TGTGCCAGCAGCCAAGAGGTGGCAGGGAAGAACGAGCAGTACTTC	CASSQEVAGKNEQYF
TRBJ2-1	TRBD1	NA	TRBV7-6	TGTGCCAGCAGCAGCCGACAGGGGAGCGATGAGCAGTTCTTC	CASSSRQGSDEQFF
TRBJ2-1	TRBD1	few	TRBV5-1	TGCGCCAGCAGCTTGGGCAATCCGGGACAGGTGAGCTACAATGAGCAGTTCTTC	CASSLGNPGQVSYNEQFF
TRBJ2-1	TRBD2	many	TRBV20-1	TGCAGTGCTTCTCACGCGGGAGGGCCCCACAATGAGCAGTTCTTC	CSASHAGGPHNEQFF
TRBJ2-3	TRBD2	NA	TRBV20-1	TGCAGTGCTAGAGTACTAGCGGTGAGCACAGATACGCAGTATTTT	CSARVLAVSTDTQYF
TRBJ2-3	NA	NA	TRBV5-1	TGCGCCAGCAGCTTGCGTGTGGCAGATAAGCAGTATTTT	CASSLRVADKQYF
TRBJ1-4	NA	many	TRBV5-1	TGCGCCAGCAGCCGGGACGGAAACAATGAAAAACTGTTTTTT	CASSRDGNNEKLFF
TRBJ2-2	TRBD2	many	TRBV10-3	TGTGCCATCAGAGATCTTAGCGGGCAGAACACCGGGGAGCTGTTTTTT	CAIRDLSGQNTGELFF
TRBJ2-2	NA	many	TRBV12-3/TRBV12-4	TGTGCCAGCAGTTCGGGGGCGAACACCGGGGAGCTGTTTTTT	CASSSGANTGELFF
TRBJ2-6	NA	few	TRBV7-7	TGTGCCACCAAGACTTCTGGGGCCAACGTCCTGACTTTC	CATKTSGANVLTF
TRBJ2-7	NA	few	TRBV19	TGTGCCAGTAGTATTGGCAGGGTCTACGAGCAGTACTTC	CASSIGRVYEQYF
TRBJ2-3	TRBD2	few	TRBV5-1	TGCGCCAGCAGCTTGGTAGGGGACGGGAGGCTGGATACGCAGTATTTT	CASSLVGDGRLDTQYF
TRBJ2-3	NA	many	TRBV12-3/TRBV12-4	TGTGCCAGCAGTCACAGCACAGATACGCAGTATTTT	CASSHSTDTQYF
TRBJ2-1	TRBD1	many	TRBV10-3	TGTGCCACCGACGAACGGGACAGGTCTCTCAATGAGCAGTTCTTC	CATDERDRSLNEQFF
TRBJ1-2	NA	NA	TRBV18	TGTGCCAGCTCACCATCGGGGAATGGCTACACCTTC	CASSPSGNGYTF
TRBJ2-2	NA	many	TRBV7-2	TGTGCCAGCAGCCTGTGGACCGGGGAGCTGTTTTTT	CASSLWTGELFF
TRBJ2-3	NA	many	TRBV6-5	TGTGCCAGCAGTTACGCAGATACGCAGTATTTT	CASSYADTQYF
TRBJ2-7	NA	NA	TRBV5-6	TGTGCCAGCAGTCGGGACTGGGGCTACGAGCAGTACTTC	CASSRDWGYEQYF
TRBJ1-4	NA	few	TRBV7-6	TGTGCCAGCAGCGCCAGGCTTACTAATGAAAAACTGTTTTTT	CASSARLTNEKLFF
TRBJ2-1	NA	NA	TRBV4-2	TGTGCCAGCAGCCAAGCACGCGGACAGTCTCATAATGAGCAGTTCTTC	CASSQARGQSHNEQFF
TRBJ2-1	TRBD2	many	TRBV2	TGTGCCAGCAGTGAAAATAGCGGGACCTACAATGAGCAGTTCTTC	CASSENSGTYNEQFF
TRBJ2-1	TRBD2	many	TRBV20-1	TGCAGTGCTAGAGATCGGCTAGCGGGACGGGGGGTATACAATGAGCAGTTCTTC	CSARDRLAGRGVYNEQFF
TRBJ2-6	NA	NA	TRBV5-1	TGCGCCAGCAGGACAAGGGCTGGGGCCAACGTCCTGACTTTC	CASRTRAGANVLTF
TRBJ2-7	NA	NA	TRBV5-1	TGCGCCAGCAGCTCCGGACTGGGGGACTACGAGCAGTACTTC	CASSSGLGDYEQYF
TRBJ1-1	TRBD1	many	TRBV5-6	TGTGCCAGCAGGATGAGGGGGCTTGCTTTCTTT	CASRMRGLAFF
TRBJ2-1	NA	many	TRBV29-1	TGCAGTGTGGGGGGGCGGTTGTCGTACAATGAGCAGTTCTTC	CSVGGRLSYNEQFF
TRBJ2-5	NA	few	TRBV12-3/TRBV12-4	TGTGCCAGCAGTTTCGGACACGGCTCCCGGAATCAAGAGACCCAGTACTTC	CASSFGHGSRNQETQYF
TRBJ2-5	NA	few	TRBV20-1	TGCAGTGCTAGCCCGAGGAAGACCCAGTACTTC	CSASPRKTQYF
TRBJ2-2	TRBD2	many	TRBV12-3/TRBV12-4	TGTGCCACCACATTGGACGGGAGGGCCGTCGGGGAGCTGTTTTTT	CATTLDGRAVGELFF